The rows below give T cell receptor beta chains drawn from one sample of a study of blood T cell repertoires in COVID-19. The data were produced by immunoSEQ multiplex PCR, yet TCRdb's version contains in-frame clones alone and is incomplete. This sample has more than 110,000 clones; 70% to 80% occur once, and the top ten carry 3.5% to 5%. Sequencing input: peripheral blood. The origin of the receptors is a woman at least 80 years old with active or convalescent COVID-19. Each CDR3 is given with its conserved first and last residue.

>TRBJ1-6|TRBV27|12
CASSFLNSPLHF
>TRBJ2-2|TRBV5-4|18
CASRKAPGQGITTGELFF
>TRBJ1-4|TRBV4-2|16
CASSQGLSGTNEKLFF
>TRBJ2-2|TRBV4-1|18
CASSQGGVLAGSTGELFF
>TRBJ1-1|TRBV6-5|15
CASTAGGGGSTEAFF
>TRBJ1-5|TRBV7-5|18
CATLTGTGGLRFGQPQHF
>TRBJ1-6|TRBV6-5|15
CATTPRRDRYLTLHF
>TRBJ2-7|TRBV2|13
CASLTGGIDEQYF
>TRBJ2-7|TRBV7-8|15
CASSYRQGLTYEQYF
>TRBJ1-6|TRBV28|16
CASDDAGSSYNSPLHF
>TRBJ2-2|TRBV30|19
CAWSVGSRRGLLNTGELFF
>TRBJ1-1|TRBV30|15
CAWQKWGGTDTEAFF
>TRBJ2-1|TRBV3-1/TRBV3-2|14
CASNRGGTYNEQFF
>TRBJ2-1|TRBV6-2/TRBV6-3|20
CASSYTMVGLAGGRRVEQFF
>TRBJ1-1|TRBV11-2|14
CASSTTIGDTEAFF
>TRBJ1-5|TRBV30|13
CAWSGGEDQPQHF
>TRBJ1-5|TRBV6-5|14
CASRATGSNQPQHF
>TRBJ1-2|TRBV3-1/TRBV3-2|15
CASSQDLLVLYGYTF
>TRBJ1-2|TRBV9|14
CASSVSGNIGGYTF
>TRBJ2-3|TRBV28|18
CASSLWTSGVPGTDTQYF